This TCR beta chain was recovered during a study of tumor-infiltrating lymphocytes in oesophageal squamous cell carcinoma. The V gene's germline CDR1 is SGHRS and CDR2 YFSETQ. This CDR3 spans 14 amino acids. The V and J ends lost 4 bases and 12 bases, in that order; junction bases with no gene match: 12. This clonotype was counted at least ten times. This may be a read error, as it is one base from a much larger clone. TCRdb reprocessed the PCR reads via MiXCR and lists one record per CDR3 protein. The repertoire holds 9,500 to 13,000 distinct CDR3 sequences, with approximately 60% as singletons. The sequenced material came from esophageal tumor tissue. V is TRBV5-1 and J is TRBJ2-7; 11 bases agree with TRBD2. The sequence came from a male donor with esophageal squamous cell carcinoma. CDR3: CASSPKLAGEVVYF. The CDR3, as DNA: TGCGCCAGCAGCCCGAAACTAGCGGGAGAGGTAGTGTACTTC. Using reference TRBV5-1 and TRBJ2-7 for the parts outside the CDR3, the full variable domain is KAGVTQTPRYLIKTRGQQVTLSCSPISGHRSVSWYQQTPGQGLQFLFEYFSETQRNKGNFPGRFSGRQFSNSRSEMNVSTLELGDSALYLCASSPKLAGEVVYFGPGTRLTVT.